The clone carrying this TCR beta chain was observed a single time. Its antigen is as yet unknown. The data were taken from a study of identical twins. Study observations and caveats: Zero-insertion analyses were open to partial confounding by invariant MAIT and iNKT cells. Beta out-of-frame sequences displayed a weaker excess of sharing between twins.

The V end was cut by 4 bases, the J end by 0 bases, with 14 bases between. The CDR3 runs 16 residues. CDR1 is SGHRS, CDR2 YFSETQ, per germline. From the 5' RACE reads, TCRdb called clonotypes with MiXCR, one entry per CDR3 protein. Among under 450,000 distinct CDR3 sequences listed, 18% were seen once. The TCR originated in a man aged 50 or older in good health. The chain carries TRBV5-1 and TRBJ1-3; D remains ambiguous. Sequencing was performed on naive T cells sorted from blood. Here the CDR3 DNA reads TGCGCCAGCAGCAGACTCGGACCGCTCTCTGGAAACACCATATATTTT. Residues: CASSRLGPLSGNTIYF.